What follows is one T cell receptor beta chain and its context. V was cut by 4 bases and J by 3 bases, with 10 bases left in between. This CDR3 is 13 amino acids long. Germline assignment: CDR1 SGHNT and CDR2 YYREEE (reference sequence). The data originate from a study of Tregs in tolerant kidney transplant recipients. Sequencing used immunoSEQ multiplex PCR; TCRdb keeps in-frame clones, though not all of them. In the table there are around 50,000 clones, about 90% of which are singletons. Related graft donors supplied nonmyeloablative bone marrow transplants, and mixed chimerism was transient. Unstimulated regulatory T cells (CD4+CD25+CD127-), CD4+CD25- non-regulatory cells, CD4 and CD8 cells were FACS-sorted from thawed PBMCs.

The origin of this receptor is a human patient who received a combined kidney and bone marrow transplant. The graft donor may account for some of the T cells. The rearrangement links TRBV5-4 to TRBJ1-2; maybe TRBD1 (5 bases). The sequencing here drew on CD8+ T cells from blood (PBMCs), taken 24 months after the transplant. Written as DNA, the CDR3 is TGTGCCAGCAGCCTGGGGGGGGACTATGGCTACACCTTC. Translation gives CASSLGGDYGYTF.